This T cell receptor beta chain comes out of a study of molecular identifiers for immune sequencing clone quantification. Study-wide points: Investigators reportedly could detect spiked Jurkat TCR RNA from one cell among 950,000 or so naive cells. It was shown that clones above 20 RNA copies held over 97% of effector molecules, but under 1% in naive cells.

The CDR3 length is 14 residues. V was trimmed by 5 bases and J by 3 bases, leaving 16 bases between them. Germline V CDR1 and CDR2: DFQATT, SNEGSKA (reference sequence). Preparation of naive CD8 libraries involved roughly 19,000 to 1,100,000 sorted cells and 10%, 30% or 50% RNA. This clonotype was found a few times. As yet, its antigen is unknown. The use of previously described methods and listed TCR primers produced the bulk TCR libraries. MiXCR, applied by TCRdb to the PCR reads, yields one record per CDR3 protein. The table includes hundreds of thousands of distinct CDR3 sequences, roughly a quarter detected once.

Sequenced: naive CD8+ T cells from blood, with Jurkat cell RNA spiked in. This sample's subset: FACS-sorted CD8+CD4-CCR7+CD45RA+ naive T cells. V usage is TRBV20-1 and J usage is TRBJ1-1; D possibly corresponds to TRBD1 (5 bases). The receptor's source is a human donor in good health. Some libraries in this study had Jurkat cell RNA spiked in. CDR3 protein: CSAHVQGGDTEAFF. CDR3 DNA sequence: TGCAGTGCTCATGTGCAGGGAGGGGACACTGAAGCTTTCTTT.